These 4 T cell receptor beta chains came from one sample sequenced in a study of lymphopenia after photon versus proton radiotherapy. The table came from immunoSEQ multiplex PCR; TCRdb's copy has only in-frame clones and leaves some out. The table lists around 150,000 clones, more than 85% of them singletons. The sample here was peripheral blood, taken from a patient treated with photon-based radiotherapy. All receptors come from a man in his fifties with gastric cancer.

The chain employs TRBV5-1 and TRBJ2-5, with 7 bases identical to TRBD1. CDR1 is SGHRS, CDR2 YFSETQ, per germline. V lost 4 bases, J lost 5 bases, and 8 bases stayed unmatched. The CDR3 has 14 amino acids. The CDR3 bases are TGCGCCAGCAGCGACTCGACAGGGCGGGAGACCCAGTACTTC. Translating gives CASSDSTGRETQYF.

The chain couples TRBV7-6 to TRBJ2-7; 7 bases match TRBD2. The CDR3 spans 14 residues. The ends lost 2 bases at V and 3 bases at J; junction bases unmatched: 4. The germline V gene has CDR1 SGHVS and CDR2 FNYEAQ. The CDR3 DNA reads as TGTGCCAGCAGCTTAAGGGGCGGGAGCTACGAGCAGTACTTC. Residues: CASSLRGGSYEQYF.

The chain links TRBV4-1 to TRBJ2-7; D possibly matches TRBD1 or TRBD2 (5 bases each). CDR3 length: 16 residues. The V gene's germline CDR1 is MGHRA and CDR2 YSYEKL. The V end lost 0 bases, the J end lost 0 bases, and 12 bases lay between the germline ends. CDR3 bases: TGCGCCAGCAGCCAAGATTGGGCAGGGAGCTCCTACGAGCAGTACTTC. It is translated as CASSQDWAGSSYEQYF.

The chain's CDR3 is CASSLEGVKPYEQYF. CDR3 coding DNA: TGTGCCAGCAGCTTAGAAGGGGTAAAACCCTACGAGCAGTACTTC. This rearrangement joins TRBV7-2 to TRBJ2-7, with D maybe TRBD1 (5 bases). This CDR3 comprises 15 residues. V was trimmed by 1 base and J by 2 bases, leaving 12 bases between them. Germline lookup yields CDR1 SGHTA and CDR2 FQGNSA.